This paragraph reports one TCR beta chain. The antigen is undetermined. V lost 5 bases and J lost 5, with 16 bases in between. Germline assignment: CDR1 SGHTA and CDR2 FQGNSA. CDR3 length equals 14 residues. PCR involved 60 Vbeta and 13 Jbeta primers. The table came from immunoSEQ multiplex PCR; TCRdb's copy has only in-frame clones and leaves some out. The sample lists 90,000 to 100,000 clones, over 60% occurring once. This sample is drawn from a study of cytomegalovirus exposure and HLA in healthy donors. Study-wide results and caveats: Associated with cytomegalovirus, according to the listing, were 150 to 200 TCR beta chains. Reports indicate that TCR beta sequences accurately predicted the HLA-A and HLA-B alleles of most subjects. Beyond CMV serostatus, there was no information to go on about immune exposure. Likely technical artifact: a cluster of highly shared sequence variants.

The J gene is TRBJ2-7, the V gene TRBV7-2; D is ambiguous. This receptor was taken from a boy under 18 in good health and CMV-seropositive. The sequenced sample was PBMCs. CDR3 amino acids: CASSMTTKRDEQYF. CDR3 in DNA: TGTGCCAGCAGCATGACAACGAAGAGAGACGAGCAGTACTTC. Full variable domain (missing parts from reference TRBV7-2 and TRBJ2-7): GAGVSQSPSNKVTEKGKDVELRCDPISGHTALYWYRQSLGQGLEFLIYFQGNSAPDKSGLPSDRFSAERTGGSVSTLTIQRTQQEDSAVYLCASSMTTKRDEQYFGPGTRLTVT.